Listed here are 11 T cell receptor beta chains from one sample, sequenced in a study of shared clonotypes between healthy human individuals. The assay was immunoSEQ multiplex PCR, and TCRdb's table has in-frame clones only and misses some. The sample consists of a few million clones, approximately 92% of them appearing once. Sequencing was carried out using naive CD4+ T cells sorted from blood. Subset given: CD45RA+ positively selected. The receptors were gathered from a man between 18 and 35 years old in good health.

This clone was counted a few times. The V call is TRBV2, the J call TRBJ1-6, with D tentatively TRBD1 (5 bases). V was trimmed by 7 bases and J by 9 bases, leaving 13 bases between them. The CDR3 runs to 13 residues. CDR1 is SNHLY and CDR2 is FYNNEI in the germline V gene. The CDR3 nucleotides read TGTGCCAGCACGGCGGGGGTTGGTTCACCCCTCCACTTT. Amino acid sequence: CASTAGVGSPLHF.

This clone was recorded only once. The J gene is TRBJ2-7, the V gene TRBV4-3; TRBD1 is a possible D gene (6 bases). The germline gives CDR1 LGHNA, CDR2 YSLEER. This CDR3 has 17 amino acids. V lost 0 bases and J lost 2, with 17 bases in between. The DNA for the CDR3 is TGCGCCAGCAGCCAAGATAAAGGGGGACACTTGACCTACGAGCAGTACTTC. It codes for CASSQDKGGHLTYEQYF.

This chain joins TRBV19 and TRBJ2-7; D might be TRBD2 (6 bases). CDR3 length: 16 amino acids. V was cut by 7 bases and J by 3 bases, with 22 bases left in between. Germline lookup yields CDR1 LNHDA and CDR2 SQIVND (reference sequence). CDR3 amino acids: CASTDTGRSGSYEQYF. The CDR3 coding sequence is TGTGCCAGTACCGATACCGGACGATCCGGGAGCTACGAGCAGTACTTC.

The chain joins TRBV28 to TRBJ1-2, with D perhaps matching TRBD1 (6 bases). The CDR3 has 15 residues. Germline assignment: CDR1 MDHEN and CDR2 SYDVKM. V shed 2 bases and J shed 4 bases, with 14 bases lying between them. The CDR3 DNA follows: TGTGCCAGCAGTTTAGTGGGGGCGCAGGGCTATGGCTACACCTTC. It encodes CASSLVGAQGYGYTF.

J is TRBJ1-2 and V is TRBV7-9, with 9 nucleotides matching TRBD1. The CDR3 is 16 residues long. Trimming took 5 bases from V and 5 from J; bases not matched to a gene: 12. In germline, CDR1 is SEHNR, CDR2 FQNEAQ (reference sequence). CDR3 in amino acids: CASSIILQGAGYGYTF. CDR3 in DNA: TGTGCCAGCAGCATTATTTTACAGGGGGCTGGATATGGCTACACCTTC.

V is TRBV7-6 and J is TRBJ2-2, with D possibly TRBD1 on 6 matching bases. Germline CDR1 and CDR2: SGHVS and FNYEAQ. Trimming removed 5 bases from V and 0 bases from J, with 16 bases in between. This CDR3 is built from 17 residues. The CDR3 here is CASSLGGGRPNTGELFF. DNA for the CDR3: TGTGCCAGCAGCCTAGGGGGTGGCAGACCGAACACCGGGGAGCTGTTTTTT.

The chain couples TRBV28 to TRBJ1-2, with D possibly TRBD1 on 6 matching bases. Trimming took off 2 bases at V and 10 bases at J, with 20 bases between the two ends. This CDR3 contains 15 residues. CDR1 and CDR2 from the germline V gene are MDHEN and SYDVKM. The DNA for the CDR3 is TGTGCCAGCAGTTTAGGGTCAGGGGTTGGTTTAGCCTACACCTTC. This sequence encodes CASSLGSGVGLAYTF.

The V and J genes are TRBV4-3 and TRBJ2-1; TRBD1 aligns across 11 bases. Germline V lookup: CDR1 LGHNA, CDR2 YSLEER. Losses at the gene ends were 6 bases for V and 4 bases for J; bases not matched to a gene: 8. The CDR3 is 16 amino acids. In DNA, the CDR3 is TGCGCCAGCAGATTAGAGGGACAGGGGGAGTACAATGAGCAGTTCTTC. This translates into CASRLEGQGEYNEQFF.

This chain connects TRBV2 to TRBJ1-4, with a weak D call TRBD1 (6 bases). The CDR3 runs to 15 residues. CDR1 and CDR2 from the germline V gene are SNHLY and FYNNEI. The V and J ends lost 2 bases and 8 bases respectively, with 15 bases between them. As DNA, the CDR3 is TGTGCCAGCAGTGAACTAGGAGGGGGTGGAGAAAAACTGTTTTTT. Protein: CASSELGGGGEKLFF.

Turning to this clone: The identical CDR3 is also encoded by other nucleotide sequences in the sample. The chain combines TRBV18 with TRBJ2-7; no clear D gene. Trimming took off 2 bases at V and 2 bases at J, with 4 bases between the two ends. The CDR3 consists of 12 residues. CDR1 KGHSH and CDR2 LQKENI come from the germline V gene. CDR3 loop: CASSPDTYEQYF. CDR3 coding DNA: TGTGCCAGCTCACCAGACACCTACGAGCAGTACTTC.

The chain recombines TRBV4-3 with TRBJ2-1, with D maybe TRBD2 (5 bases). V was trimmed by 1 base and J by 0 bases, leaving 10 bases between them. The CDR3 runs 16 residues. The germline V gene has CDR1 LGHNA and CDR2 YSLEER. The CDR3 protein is CASSQGAAVSYNEQFF. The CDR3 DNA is TGCGCCAGCAGCCAAGGAGCAGCGGTCTCCTACAATGAGCAGTTCTTC.